These 23 T cell receptor beta chains were sequenced from one sample in a study of identical twins. TCRdb recomputed calls from the 5' RACE reads with MiXCR, one row per CDR3 protein. This table holds about 520,000 distinct CDR3 sequences, roughly 21% found once. The data also belong to a second study, concerning T cells expressing NK-cell markers.

Sequenced material: CD4+ T cells sorted from blood. Every receptor here comes from a woman aged 18-30 years in good health.

A few counts support this clonotype. This chain links TRBV2 with TRBJ2-1; TRBD1 agrees at 9 bases. The V and J ends lost 6 bases and 15 bases, in that order; junction bases with no gene match: 12. The CDR3 consists of 13 residues. The germline V gene has CDR1 SNHLY and CDR2 FYNNEI. The DNA for the CDR3 is TGTGCCAGCAGCGCTAACGGACAGGGGTCCCCGTTCTTC. It is translated as CASSANGQGSPFF.

V usage is TRBV4-3 and J usage is TRBJ2-7; TRBD2 aligns across 7 bases. The CDR3 is 16 amino acids. The V gene end was trimmed by 3 bases and the J gene end by 4 bases; junction bases not matched to a gene: 12. Germline assignment: CDR1 LGHNA and CDR2 YSLEER. The CDR3 DNA follows: TGCGCCAGCAGCCACTCATCCGGGACTACCGTTTACGAGCAGTACTTC. It codes for CASSHSSGTTVYEQYF.

This clonotype was observed at least ten times. The rearrangement links TRBV20-1 to TRBJ2-1, with 7 bases matching TRBD2. The CDR3 runs 15 residues. Germline V gene data show CDR1 as DFQATT and CDR2 as SNEGSKA (reference sequence). V was pared by 0 bases and J by 8 bases, with 10 bases of the junction left unmatched. Here the CDR3 reads CSARDFRTRIDEQFF. The CDR3 nucleotides are TGCAGTGCTAGAGATTTCCGGACTAGGATCGATGAGCAGTTCTTC.

The V call is TRBV6-2 or TRBV6-3, the J call TRBJ2-1; TRBD1 is a possible D gene (5 bases). The ends were cut back, 1 base at V and 0 bases at J, with 10 bases in the middle. This CDR3 comprises 16 residues. Per the germline V gene, CDR1 is MNHEY and CDR2 is SVGEGT. CDR3 coding DNA: TGTGCCAGCAGTTACTACCGGACAAGCTCCTACAATGAGCAGTTCTTC. Protein product: CASSYYRTSSYNEQFF.

The rearrangement uses TRBV7-2 and TRBJ2-3; a possible D gene is TRBD2 (5 bases). The ends were cut back, 2 bases at V and 4 bases at J, with 10 bases in the middle. The CDR3 totals 14 residues. CDR1 and CDR2 (germline): SGHTA, FQGNSA. The CDR3 DNA reads TGTGCCAGCAGCTTAAGGGCCGGGGCAGATACGCAGTATTTT. Translating gives CASSLRAGADTQYF. Together with reference TRBV7-2 and TRBJ2-3, the CDR3 gives the full variable domain: GAGVSQSPSNKVTEKGKDVELRCDPISGHTALYWYRQSLGQGLEFLIYFQGNSAPDKSGLPSDRFSAERTGGSVSTLTIQRTQQEDSAVYLCASSLRAGADTQYFGPGTRLTVL.

CDR3 protein: CASSQGGALYEQYF. CDR3 nucleotide sequence: TGCGCCAGCTCCCAGGGGGGGGCCCTCTACGAGCAGTACTTC. The rearrangement joins TRBV5-1 to TRBJ2-7; D possibly matches TRBD1 or TRBD2 (7 bases each). The CDR3 covers 14 residues. From germline, CDR1 is SGHRS and CDR2 YFSETQ. V lost 7 bases, J lost 3 bases, and 17 bases lay in between.

CDR3 in amino acids: CSASASSREGTQYF. The DNA of the CDR3 is TGCAGTGCTAGCGCCTCCTCGCGTGAAGGGACCCAGTACTTC. V usage is TRBV20-1 and J usage is TRBJ2-5; D is ambiguous. The ends were cut back, 3 bases at V and 7 bases at J, with 18 bases in the middle. The CDR3 is 14 residues long. The germline gives CDR1 DFQATT, CDR2 SNEGSKA (reference sequence).

The chain combines TRBV30 with TRBJ1-6, with D unclear. The ends were cut back, 6 bases at V and 9 bases at J, with 12 bases in the middle. Germline values: CDR1 GTSNPN, CDR2 SVGIG (reference sequence). The CDR3 is made up of 12 amino acids. The CDR3 DNA reads as TGTGCCTGCAATTTCGAAGGTTCACCCCTCCACTTT. Residues: CACNFEGSPLHF.

V and J are TRBV12-3 or TRBV12-4 and TRBJ1-2, with 8 bases lining up with TRBD1. The V segment lost 6 bases and the J segment 7 bases; nucleotides outside the gene matches: 7. The CDR3 runs 13 residues. The CDR3 protein is CASSRQGIPGYTF. For the CDR3, the DNA is TGTGCCAGCAGCCGACAGGGGATTCCTGGCTACACCTTC.

This clonotype turned up a few times. The rearrangement uses TRBV20-1 and TRBJ1-5; the D gene is possibly TRBD1 (6 bases). The V end was cut by 6 bases, the J end by 4 bases, with 10 bases between. Germline V lookup: CDR1 DFQATT, CDR2 SNEGSKA (reference sequence). CDR3 size: 12 residues. The CDR3 DNA follows: TGCAGTGCCGTAAGGGGGAATCAGCCCCAGCATTTT. Translation gives CSAVRGNQPQHF.

This clonotype was observed a handful of times. The chain recombines TRBV5-6 with TRBJ1-1, with 12 bases lining up with TRBD1. Trimming cost V 4 bases and J 4 bases; bases outside gene matches: 8. CDR1 and CDR2 (germline): SGHDT, YYEEEE. CDR3 length: 16 amino acids. As DNA, the CDR3 is TGTGCCAGCAGCCGGGACAGGGGGCTTTGGGGCACTGAAGCTTTCTTT. This gives the protein CASSRDRGLWGTEAFF.

The genes are TRBV7-9 and TRBJ2-7; 10 bases match TRBD1. V was clipped by 6 bases and J by 3 bases; unmatched bases: 5. The germline V gene has CDR1 SEHNR and CDR2 FQNEAQ (reference sequence). This CDR3 is 14 amino acids long. The CDR3 here is CASSWGQGNYEQYF. The DNA of the CDR3 is TGTGCCAGCAGTTGGGGACAGGGGAACTACGAGCAGTACTTC.

CDR3 DNA: TGCGCCAGCAGTTGGGACAGGAAAGGAACCTACGAGCAGTACTTC. Its protein is CASSWDRKGTYEQYF. The rearrangement links TRBV5-1 to TRBJ2-7, with TRBD1 matching over 8 bases. Trimming removed 5 bases from V and 2 bases from J; junction bases left unmatched: 9. Germline-derived CDR1 and CDR2 are SGHRS and YFSETQ. The CDR3 loop spans 15 amino acids.

There are a few counts of this clonotype. CDR3 residues: CASSEGAVRRGTDTQYF. The CDR3, as DNA: TGCGCCAGCAGTGAGGGGGCGGTGCGTCGAGGCACAGATACGCAGTATTTT. The chain joins TRBV10-2 to TRBJ2-3, with a tentative D call TRBD1 (5 bases). From germline, CDR1 is WSHSY and CDR2 SAAADI. The V and J ends lost 2 bases and 1 base respectively, with 16 bases between them. The CDR3 consists of 17 residues.

The rearrangement links TRBV15 to TRBJ1-5; 7 nucleotides line up with TRBD1. V gave up 0 bases and J gave up 2 bases; unmatched junction bases: 4. The CDR3 runs to 16 residues. Germline V gives CDR1 LNHNV, CDR2 YYDKDF (reference sequence). CDR3 loop: CATSRDRGDGNQPQHF. CDR3 DNA sequence: TGTGCCACCAGCAGAGACAGGGGGGATGGCAATCAGCCCCAGCATTTT.

This clonotype was picked up a small number of times. The gene calls are TRBV6-1 and TRBJ2-1, with TRBD2 matching 11 bases. CDR1 MNHNS and CDR2 SASEGT come from the germline V gene. V dropped 6 bases and J dropped 2; count of bases not matched to a gene: 9. CDR3 size: 17 residues. CDR3 region: CASRRLPSGGTYNEQFF. CDR3 sequence (DNA): TGTGCCAGCAGACGGCTCCCTAGCGGGGGGACCTACAATGAGCAGTTCTTC.

The chain combines TRBV12-3 or TRBV12-4 with TRBJ1-6, with 12 bases that match TRBD1. This CDR3 spans 15 amino acids. Trimming cost V 2 bases and J 10 bases; bases outside gene matches: 3. CDR3 bases: TGTGCCAGCAGTTTAAGGGACAGGGGGCGGTCACCCCTCCACTTT. Translation gives CASSLRDRGRSPLHF.

The sample holds a few counts of this clonotype. The chain employs TRBV7-2 and TRBJ1-3, with 8 positions matching TRBD1. With V trimmed by 5 bases and J by 4 bases, 4 bases remained unmatched. The CDR3 has 14 amino acids. Germline CDR1 and CDR2: SGHTA and FQGNSA. The CDR3 here is CASSRQGSGNTIYF. The CDR3 DNA reads TGTGCCAGCAGCCGACAGGGGTCCGGAAACACCATATATTTT.

The V call is TRBV3-1, the J call TRBJ2-4, with 10 nucleotides matching TRBD1. With V trimmed by 4 bases and J by 9 bases, 6 bases remained unmatched. CDR3 length: 14 residues. Germline V gene sequence: CDR1 LGHDT, CDR2 YNNKEL (reference sequence). The CDR3 DNA reads as TGTGCCAGCAGCCCCCGGGACAGGGGCCCCATTCAGTACTTC. It yields the protein CASSPRDRGPIQYF.

The chain joins TRBV21-1 to TRBJ2-7. TRBV21-1 is shown as a pseudogene. The CDR3 extends over 13 amino acids. The CDR3: CASSKKQSYEQYF. As DNA, the CDR3 is TGTGCCAGCAGCAAAAAACAGTCCTACGAGCAGTACTTC.

This clonotype was counted only a few times. The chain carries TRBV18 and TRBJ2-5; the match to TRBD2 covers 8 bases. The CDR3 length is 14 residues. Germline lookup yields CDR1 KGHSH and CDR2 LQKENI. V shed 0 bases and J 4 bases; nucleotides not matched to a gene: 1. CDR3 bases: TGTGCCAGCTCACCACCCGGGACTAGAGAGACCCAGTACTTC. Translation gives CASSPPGTRETQYF.

In its sample, this clonotype was seen a few times. The chain links TRBV10-3 to TRBJ1-1; D is ambiguous. The germline CDR1 and CDR2 sequences are ENHRY and SYGVKD. Trimming removed 0 bases at V and 6 bases at J, with 8 bases between. This CDR3 spans 13 amino acids. CDR3 amino acids: CAISESEAPEAFF. In DNA form, the CDR3 reads TGTGCCATCAGTGAGTCCGAGGCCCCTGAAGCTTTCTTT.

The gene calls are TRBV20-1 and TRBJ2-7; 8 bases fit TRBD1. Trimming took 6 bases from V and 7 from J; bases not matched to a gene: 14. CDR3 length: 14 amino acids. CDR1 and CDR2 (germline): DFQATT, SNEGSKA (reference sequence). The CDR3 sequence: CSAFDGRGLGEQYF. The CDR3 region has the DNA TGCAGTGCCTTCGACGGCAGGGGGCTAGGGGAGCAGTACTTC.